The next 30 T cell receptor beta chains were all read from a single sample in a study of T cells in Graves' hyperthyroidism and ophthalmopathy. Using RNA transcripts as the source, TCR beta CDR3 regions were amplified. In the first-round RT-PCR of the TCR CDR3, the HTBI primer set was used. MiXCR was run by TCRdb on the multiplex PCR reads, yielding one entry per CDR3 protein. The sample yields 360,000 or so distinct CDR3 sequences, roughly 15% seen once. The sample taken for sequencing was blood. The receptors here all came from a woman aged 60-75 years with Graves' ophthalmopathy.

In this sample, this clonotype turned up a few times. Written as DNA, the CDR3 is TGTGCCAGTACAGGCCGTCTCGCCGGGACTAACCCCTACAATGAGCAGTTCTTC. Residues: CASTGRLAGTNPYNEQFF. V gene TRBV19 combines with J gene TRBJ2-1; TRBD2 matches at 7 bases. V lost 7 bases, J lost 2 bases, and 17 bases stayed unmatched. This CDR3 has 18 amino acids. Looked up from germline, CDR1 is LNHDA and CDR2 is SQIVND (reference sequence). Complete variable domain (other parts from reference TRBV19 and TRBJ2-1): DGGITQSPKYLFRKEGQNVTLSCEQNLNHDAMYWYRQDPGQGLRLIYYSQIVNDFQKGDIAEGYSVSREKKESFPLTVTSAQKNPTAFYLCASTGRLAGTNPYNEQFFGPGTRLTVL.

J is TRBJ2-5 and V is TRBV5-6, with TRBD1 as a possible D gene (6 bases). The CDR3 runs to 13 residues. Per the germline V gene, CDR1 is SGHDT and CDR2 is YYEEEE. V was shortened by 6 bases and J by 2 bases, with 11 bases between the two germline ends. CDR3 loop: CASNQQGQETQYF. For the CDR3, the DNA is TGTGCCAGCAACCAACAGGGACAAGAGACCCAGTACTTC.

V is TRBV20-1 and J is TRBJ1-1; 8 positions match TRBD1. The CDR3 extends over 15 amino acids. J gave up 0 bases and V 6 bases, and 9 bases lay outside the gene matches. The germline gives CDR1 DFQATT, CDR2 SNEGSKA (reference sequence). DNA of the CDR3: TGCAGTGCACCTACAGGGGGGAATATGAACACTGAAGCTTTCTTT. Its translation: CSAPTGGNMNTEAFF.

This clonotype came up many times. The V call is TRBV30, the J call TRBJ2-7; D remains unclear. CDR1 is GTSNPN, CDR2 SVGIG, per germline (reference sequence). V dropped 2 bases and J dropped 7 bases, with 9 bases sitting between them. The CDR3 length is 11 residues. CDR3 amino acids: CAWSRAEEQYF. The CDR3 DNA reads TGTGCCTGGAGTAGGGCGGAAGAGCAGTACTTC.

There are many counts of this clonotype. The V call is TRBV2, the J call TRBJ2-1; 7 bases match TRBD2. The CDR3 is 16 amino acids. The junction had 8 bases not matched to a gene; V was cut back by 4 bases and J by 2 bases. Germline CDR1 is SNHLY and CDR2 is FYNNEI. CDR3 sequence reads: CASSVFGGSTYNEQFF. DNA of the CDR3: TGTGCCAGCAGTGTATTTGGCGGGAGTACCTACAATGAGCAGTTCTTC.

Here the CDR3 DNA reads TGCGCCAGCAGCTTGTTAAATGGGCGAGAGACCCAGTACTTC. This encodes CASSLLNGRETQYF. J is TRBJ2-5 and V is TRBV5-1; no definite D call. CDR3 length: 14 residues. Germline values: CDR1 SGHRS, CDR2 YFSETQ. The V gene lost 1 base and the J gene lost 4 bases, with 11 bases spanning the gap.

Ten or more counts support this clonotype. V and J are TRBV10-2 and TRBJ1-5; 7 positions agree with TRBD1. The CDR3 loop spans 13 amino acids. The germline V gene has CDR1 WSHSY and CDR2 SAAADI. J was trimmed by 4 bases and V by 4 bases; bases with no gene match: 1. CDR3 region: CASSAGGNQPQHF. CDR3 bases: TGCGCCAGCAGTGCAGGGGGGAATCAGCCCCAGCATTTT.

The table lists this clonotype with many counts. DNA for the CDR3: TGCGCCAGCACCCCGAGGGGAGGGGGCACCGGGGAGCTGTTTTTT. Translating gives CASTPRGGGTGELFF. The chain links TRBV5-1 to TRBJ2-2, with D possibly TRBD2 on 7 matching bases. CDR1 and CDR2 (germline): SGHRS, YFSETQ. The CDR3 sequence is 15 residues long. V lost 6 bases and J 4 bases, leaving 16 bases between the germline ends.

In its sample, this clonotype was seen a few times. The chain carries TRBV20-1 and TRBJ2-3; 9 bases are shared with TRBD2. The CDR3 runs 16 residues. J gave up 3 bases and V 1 base, and 8 bases lay outside the gene matches. Germline V gene lookup returns CDR1 DFQATT and CDR2 SNEGSKA (reference sequence). CDR3 loop: CSARVASGIRTDTQYF. CDR3 nucleotides: TGCAGTGCTAGAGTTGCTAGCGGGATACGGACAGATACGCAGTATTTT.

This clonotype was observed a handful of times. The V and J genes are TRBV18 and TRBJ1-5; 10 bases fit TRBD1. CDR1 is KGHSH and CDR2 is LQKENI in the germline V gene. Unmatched junction bases numbered 10, after V lost 5 bases and J lost 6 bases. This CDR3 is built from 16 residues. CDR3 protein: CASSSGTGVVGQPQHF. DNA of the CDR3: TGTGCCAGCTCATCGGGGACAGGGGTTGTCGGTCAGCCCCAGCATTTT.

This clonotype was recorded at least ten times. The V call is TRBV6-1, the J call TRBJ1-1; the D is unclear. The ends were cut back, 5 bases at V and 0 bases at J, with 13 bases in the middle. CDR1 and CDR2 (germline): MNHNS, SASEGT. The CDR3 runs 15 residues. CDR3 nucleotide sequence: TGTGCCAGCAGTTCGATCCCCCAGATGAACACTGAAGCTTTCTTT. It encodes CASSSIPQMNTEAFF.

This clonotype was counted at least ten times. This chain joins TRBV30 and TRBJ1-2; weak D call: TRBD1 (6 bases). CDR1 is GTSNPN and CDR2 is SVGIG in the germline V gene (reference sequence). V lost 1 base and J 0 bases, leaving 12 bases between the germline ends. The CDR3 length is 15 residues. CDR3 in amino acids: CAWSATGYANYGYTF. CDR3 DNA: TGTGCCTGGAGTGCTACAGGGTACGCTAACTATGGCTACACCTTC.

This clonotype came up many times. The chain combines TRBV12-3 or TRBV12-4 with TRBJ1-1; the match to TRBD1 covers 10 bases. Trimming removed 6 bases from V and 5 bases from J; junction bases left unmatched: 9. CDR3 length equals 15 residues. The CDR3 sequence: CASSPGTGVLTEAFF. CDR3 bases: TGTGCCAGCAGCCCCGGGACAGGGGTCCTTACTGAAGCTTTCTTT.

This clonotype was counted many times. V and J are TRBV3-1 and TRBJ2-1; TRBD2 aligns across 10 bases. Germline V lookup: CDR1 LGHDT, CDR2 YNNKEL (reference sequence). The V gene end was trimmed by 2 bases and the J gene end by 1 base; junction bases not matched to a gene: 2. The CDR3 is made up of 16 amino acids. This chain's CDR3 is CASSQLAGASYNEQFF. The CDR3 region has the DNA TGTGCCAGCAGCCAACTAGCGGGGGCTTCCTACAATGAGCAGTTCTTC.

The V call is TRBV28, the J call TRBJ2-4, with D tentatively TRBD2 (6 bases). V lost 5 bases and J 4 bases, leaving 12 bases between the germline ends. The CDR3 is 14 residues long. Germline V gene lookup returns CDR1 MDHEN and CDR2 SYDVKM. As DNA, the CDR3 is TGTGCCAGCAGTCCCCCGGGACTGAAAAACATTCAGTACTTC. Translation gives CASSPPGLKNIQYF.

This rearrangement joins TRBV7-9 to TRBJ2-5; D may be TRBD2 (5 bases). The CDR3 sequence is 14 residues long. The germline V gene has CDR1 SEHNR and CDR2 FQNEAQ (reference sequence). V lost 5 bases, J lost 7 bases, and 17 bases lay in between. CDR3 residues: CASSGGLPERTQYF. DNA of the CDR3: TGTGCCAGCAGCGGAGGACTCCCGGAGAGGACCCAGTACTTC.

The chain recombines TRBV3-1 with TRBJ2-3; TRBD2 might be the D (8 bases). CDR1 LGHDT and CDR2 YNNKEL come from the germline V gene (reference sequence). V was shortened by 2 bases and J by 4 bases, with 22 bases between the two germline ends. The CDR3 consists of 18 residues. Here the CDR3 DNA reads TGTGCCAGCAGCCAAAGGGGGCTAGCGGGCCCGTTGGCAGATACGCAGTATTTT. Its translation: CASSQRGLAGPLADTQYF.

This clonotype was recorded a few times. The chain's CDR3 is CSARVASGLAALSSYNEQFF. CDR3 nucleotides: TGCAGTGCTAGAGTTGCCAGTGGGTTAGCGGCACTATCCTCCTACAATGAGCAGTTCTTC. J is TRBJ2-1 and V is TRBV20-1, with D maybe TRBD2 (6 bases). V shed 1 base and J shed 0 bases, with 25 bases lying between them. Germline-derived CDR1 and CDR2 are DFQATT and SNEGSKA (reference sequence). The CDR3 is made up of 20 amino acids.

In this sample, this clonotype turned up many times. The chain uses TRBV28 and TRBJ2-3; unclear D gene. The ends were cut back, 5 bases at V and 7 bases at J, with 13 bases in the middle. CDR1 and CDR2 (germline): MDHEN, SYDVKM. The CDR3 is 13 amino acids. The CDR3 DNA reads TGTGCCAGCAGTCCCTCCTCACCTCATACGCAGTATTTT. Translating it yields CASSPSSPHTQYF.

This clonotype occurred many times. V gene TRBV29-1 combines with J gene TRBJ2-6; TRBD1 is a possible D gene (6 bases). V was trimmed by 1 base and J by 0 bases, leaving 10 bases between them. Germline V CDR1 and CDR2: SQVTM, ANQGSEA. CDR3 length equals 16 residues. The CDR3 DNA reads TGCAGCGTTGAAGGGCAGGGGAGCTCTGGGGCCAACGTCCTGACTTTC. Translation gives CSVEGQGSSGANVLTF.

In this sample, this clonotype turned up many times. In nucleotides, the CDR3 is TGTGCCAGCAGCACCCAGGGCAGAACCTACACAGATACGCAGTATTTT. Translation: CASSTQGRTYTDTQYF. V is TRBV5-6 and J is TRBJ2-3, with a possible D match to TRBD1 (5 bases). V lost 4 bases, J lost 2 bases, and 17 bases lay in between. The germline V gene encodes CDR1 SGHDT and CDR2 YYEEEE. This CDR3 region has 16 residues.

The sample holds many counts of this clonotype. The genes are TRBV27 and TRBJ2-5; perhaps TRBD2 as D (6 bases). V was trimmed by 3 bases and J by 4 bases, leaving 12 bases between them. There are 14 residues in the CDR3. Germline loops: CDR1 MNHEY, CDR2 SMNVEV (reference sequence). The CDR3 sequence: CASSFRGSGETQYF. In DNA form, the CDR3 reads TGTGCCAGCAGTTTTCGGGGGTCGGGAGAGACCCAGTACTTC.

This clonotype was detected ten times or more. V and J are TRBV7-8 and TRBJ2-1; unclear D gene. Germline V lookup: CDR1 SGHVS, CDR2 FQNEAQ. This CDR3 contains 16 residues. V was trimmed by 1 base and J by 4 bases, leaving 14 bases between them. The DNA for the CDR3 is TGTGCCAGCAGCTTAGTGGTGGGAACGGCTTACAATGAGCAGTTCTTC. Translating it yields CASSLVVGTAYNEQFF.

This clonotype was picked up a small number of times. The V call is TRBV5-1, the J call TRBJ1-6, with 9 bases fitting TRBD1. With 4 bases clipped from V and 7 bases from J, the junction kept 6 bases outside the gene matches. The CDR3 covers 15 residues. Germline CDR1 and CDR2: SGHRS and YFSETQ. Here the CDR3 DNA reads TGCGCCAGCAGCACCCAGGGACAGGGAAATTCACCCCTCCACTTT. This gives the protein CASSTQGQGNSPLHF. The full variable domain, with the rest looked up from reference TRBV5-1 and TRBJ1-6, is KAGVTQTPRYLIKTRGQQVTLSCSPISGHRSVSWYQQTPGQGLQFLFEYFSETQRNKGNFPGRFSGRQFSNSRSEMNVSTLELGDSALYLCASSTQGQGNSPLHFGNGTRLTVT.

The V call is TRBV6-5, the J call TRBJ1-6; D perhaps matches TRBD1 (6 bases). Germline loops: CDR1 MNHEY, CDR2 SVGAGI. Deletions cut 1 base from V and 3 bases from J, with 10 bases between. The CDR3 extends over 16 amino acids. The CDR3 region is CASSYLGHGYNSPLHF. The CDR3 coding sequence is TGTGCCAGCAGTTACTTGGGACATGGCTATAATTCACCCCTCCACTTT.

This clonotype was observed many times. The rearrangement uses TRBV7-9 and TRBJ2-1, with D unresolved. Germline CDR1 is SEHNR and CDR2 is FQNEAQ (reference sequence). The CDR3 has 13 residues. Between the trimmed V and J ends, which lost 8 bases and 7 bases, there was a span of 15 bases. CDR3 DNA: TGTGCCAGCTCACCACCGTCCGGTAATGAGCAGTTCTTC. As protein: CASSPPSGNEQFF.

The sample holds a few counts of this clonotype. V is TRBV29-1 and J is TRBJ2-6; no clear D gene. The V end was cut by 4 bases, the J end by 0 bases, with 7 bases between. CDR1 SQVTM and CDR2 ANQGSEA come from the germline V gene. CDR3 length: 14 amino acids. The CDR3 DNA follows: TGCAGCGTTGGAAGGAACTCTGGGGCCAACGTCCTGACTTTC. Protein: CSVGRNSGANVLTF.

This clonotype appeared many times. The genes are TRBV2 and TRBJ2-1, with TRBD2 matching 10 bases. Germline trimming cut 5 bases from V and 5 bases from J; bases unmatched to any gene: 6. The CDR3 runs 15 residues. Germline CDR1 SNHLY, CDR2 FYNNEI. DNA for the CDR3: TGTGCCAGCAGTACTACTAGCGGGGCCGACAATGAGCAGTTCTTC. It translates to CASSTTSGADNEQFF.

In its sample, this clonotype was seen many times. The gene calls are TRBV2 and TRBJ1-5, with TRBD1 matching over 12 bases. The CDR3 spans 15 residues. From germline, CDR1 is SNHLY and CDR2 FYNNEI. V lost 4 bases, J lost 6 bases, and 4 bases stayed unmatched. DNA of the CDR3: TGTGCCAGCAGTGGGGACAGGGGGCTTGGTCAGCCCCAGCATTTT. This sequence encodes CASSGDRGLGQPQHF.

J is TRBJ1-5 and V is TRBV24-1, with no clear D. Trimming pared 0 bases from V and 4 bases from J, leaving 0 bases between. This CDR3 is built from 12 residues. Looked up from germline, CDR1 is KGHDR and CDR2 is SFDVKD. The CDR3: CATSDLNQPQHF. CDR3 DNA: TGTGCCACCAGTGATTTGAATCAGCCCCAGCATTTT.